The 27 T cell receptor beta chains reported below all come from one sample, sequenced in a study of neurological immune-mediated disorders. The time point was: longitudinal time-point 1 (baseline). TCRdb recomputed calls from the 5' RACE reads with MiXCR, one row per CDR3 protein. The sample has some 54,000 distinct CDR3 sequences, around a tenth seen once. The sequenced sample consisted of PBMCs. The receptors derive from a male donor with HTLV-1-associated myelopathy (HAM/TSP).

This clonotype was observed many times. The chain employs TRBV7-6 and TRBJ2-2; perhaps TRBD1 as D (7 bases). Germline CDR1 and CDR2: SGHVS and FNYEAQ. Trimming cost V 2 bases and J 2 bases, with 15 bases left between them. This CDR3 region has 17 residues. The chain's CDR3 is CASSLLGGTDNTGELFF. In DNA form, the CDR3 reads TGTGCCAGCAGCTTACTAGGCGGGACAGACAACACCGGGGAGCTGTTTTTT.

This clonotype was seen at least ten times. The J gene is TRBJ2-7, the V gene TRBV7-8; no firm D call. CDR1 is SGHVS and CDR2 is FQNEAQ in the germline V gene. V dropped 5 bases and J dropped 5 bases, with 10 bases sitting between them. This CDR3 has 12 residues. CDR3 DNA sequence: TGTGCCAGCAGCCTGGGTAGTGACGAGCAGTACTTC. This codes for CASSLGSDEQYF.

In this sample, this clonotype turned up many times. The chain is built from TRBV20-1 and TRBJ1-5; D uncertain. This CDR3 spans 12 amino acids. The V gene's germline CDR1 is DFQATT and CDR2 SNEGSKA (reference sequence). V lost 0 bases to trimming and J lost 6 bases, with 6 bases between them. CDR3 protein: CSAREPFQPQHF. CDR3 bases: TGCAGTGCTAGAGAGCCATTTCAGCCCCAGCATTTT.

This clonotype was counted ten times or more. This rearrangement joins TRBV5-1 to TRBJ1-2; TRBD1 might be the D (6 bases). V was clipped by 2 bases and J by 2 bases, with 10 bases between them. CDR1 is SGHRS, CDR2 YFSETQ, per germline. The CDR3 has 14 residues. The CDR3 spells CASSFQQGNYGYTF. CDR3 DNA: TGCGCCAGCAGCTTTCAACAGGGAAACTATGGCTACACCTTC. Full variable domain (outside the CDR3, taken from reference TRBV5-1 and TRBJ1-2): KAGVTQTPRYLIKTRGQQVTLSCSPISGHRSVSWYQQTPGQGLQFLFEYFSETQRNKGNFPGRFSGRQFSNSRSEMNVSTLELGDSALYLCASSFQQGNYGYTFGSGTRLTVV.

Worth noting for this clonotype: A much larger clone differs from this one at a single base, so this may be a read error. The rearrangement links TRBV12-3 or TRBV12-4 to TRBJ1-5, with 8 bases lining up with TRBD1. This CDR3 comprises 13 residues. The CDR3: CASRGTGNLPQHF. As DNA, the CDR3 is TGTGCCAGCAGGGGGACAGGCAATCTGCCCCAGCATTTT.

This clonotype was counted many times. The CDR3 DNA follows: TGTGCCAGCAGCTTGCGACAGGGACCCTCTGGGGCCAACGTCCTGACTTTC. Translated: CASSLRQGPSGANVLTF. V is TRBV7-6 and J is TRBJ2-6; TRBD1 matches at 7 bases. The germline gives CDR1 SGHVS, CDR2 FNYEAQ. V was pared by 3 bases and J by 0 bases, with 5 bases of the junction left unmatched. This CDR3 is built from 17 residues. The whole variable domain, remainder taken from reference TRBV7-6 and TRBJ2-6, is GAGVSQSPRYKVTKRGQDVALRCDPISGHVSLYWYRQALGQGPEFLTYFNYEAQQDKSGLPNDRFSAERPEGSISTLTIQRTEQRDSAMYRCASSLRQGPSGANVLTFGAGSRLTVL.

This clonotype was picked up many times. This sequence joins TRBV6-5 and TRBJ1-1; D is perhaps TRBD1 (5 bases). The CDR3 runs to 13 residues. The V end lost 0 bases, the J end lost 11 bases, and 13 bases lay between the germline ends. Germline CDR1 and CDR2: MNHEY and SVGAGI. CDR3 nucleotide sequence: TGTGCCAGCAGTTACTCGTCGGGGGAGATGGCTTTCTTT. Residues: CASSYSSGEMAFF.

This clonotype was seen at least ten times. The V call is TRBV12-3 or TRBV12-4, the J call TRBJ2-2, with D perhaps matching TRBD2 (5 bases). The CDR3 is made up of 13 amino acids. The ends were cut back, 8 bases at V and 4 bases at J, with 11 bases in the middle. The CDR3 region is CASLPGITGELFF. CDR3 coding DNA: TGTGCCAGCCTACCGGGGATCACCGGGGAGCTGTTTTTT.

This clonotype occurred many times. The chain uses TRBV20-1 and TRBJ2-7; 9 nucleotides match TRBD1. The V and J ends lost 4 bases and 1 base, in that order; junction bases with no gene match: 8. The CDR3 loop spans 15 amino acids. Looked up from germline, CDR1 is DFQATT and CDR2 is SNEGSKA (reference sequence). DNA for the CDR3: TGCAGTGCTATGGTCGGACAGGGGCATTCCTACGAGCAGTACTTC. Protein product: CSAMVGQGHSYEQYF.

This clonotype was counted ten times or more. The chain couples TRBV12-3 or TRBV12-4 to TRBJ1-6; 8 bases align to TRBD1. CDR3 length: 14 amino acids. The ends lost 5 bases at V and 10 bases at J; junction bases unmatched: 7. The CDR3 nucleotides read TGTGCCAGCAGTGCCGGACAGGGAAGCTCACCCCTCCACTTT. Protein: CASSAGQGSSPLHF.

This clonotype was counted many times. The rearrangement links TRBV4-1 to TRBJ2-1, with D hard to call. In germline, CDR1 is MGHRA, CDR2 YSYEKL. The CDR3 is 12 amino acids. Trimming took off 1 base at V and 7 bases at J, with 5 bases between the two ends. CDR3 region: CASSQGSNEQFF. The CDR3 nucleotides read TGCGCCAGCAGCCAAGGTTCGAATGAGCAGTTCTTC.

This clonotype has a count of ten or more. This chain links TRBV5-6 with TRBJ2-1, with 9 bases identical to TRBD1. The junction had 7 bases not matched to a gene; V was cut back by 2 bases and J by 4 bases. Per germline, CDR1 SGHDT and CDR2 YYEEEE. The CDR3 is 16 amino acids. In DNA form, the CDR3 reads TGTGCCAGCAGCTTTGACAGGGGGGGGATTTACAATGAGCAGTTCTTC. Its translation: CASSFDRGGIYNEQFF. The full variable domain, its missing parts supplied by reference TRBV5-6 and TRBJ2-1, is DAGVTQSPTHLIKTRGQQVTLRCSPKSGHDTVSWYQQALGQGPQFIFQYYEEEERQRGNFPDRFSGHQFPNYSSELNVNALLLGDSALYLCASSFDRGGIYNEQFFGPGTRLTVL.

Points on this clonotype: This could be a read error, since a much larger clone is one nucleotide away. This chain connects TRBV29-1 to TRBJ2-7; tentatively, D is TRBD1 (5 bases). Trimming removed 7 bases from V and 5 bases from J, with 18 bases in between. This CDR3 region has 13 residues. Germline-derived CDR1 and CDR2 are SQVTM and ANQGSEA. The CDR3 region is CSAAWGTVDEQYF. The CDR3 bases are TGCAGCGCTGCCTGGGGCACTGTAGACGAGCAGTACTTC.

This clonotype came up many times. This rearrangement joins TRBV5-5 to TRBJ2-7; D perhaps matches TRBD1 (6 bases). Trimming took off 6 bases at V and 1 base at J, with 11 bases between the two ends. Germline V gene sequence: CDR1 SGHKS, CDR2 YYEKEE (reference sequence). The CDR3 has 13 residues. CDR3 amino acids: CASNLGASYEQYF. In DNA form, the CDR3 reads TGTGCCAGCAATCTGGGGGCGTCCTACGAGCAGTACTTC.

This clonotype occurred many times. The rearrangement links TRBV20-1 to TRBJ2-2, with 12 bases that match TRBD2. The germline V gene has CDR1 DFQATT and CDR2 SNEGSKA (reference sequence). After removal of 6 bases from V and 6 bases from J, the junction contained 8 bases not matched to a gene. The CDR3 runs 15 residues. CDR3 DNA: TGCAGTGCGCCCACTAGCGGGGGGATGGCCGGGGAGCTGTTTTTT. Translated: CSAPTSGGMAGELFF.

This clonotype was seen at least ten times. Written as DNA, the CDR3 is TGTGCCAGCAGCCCAACCAGGAACACTGAAGCTTTCTTT. Protein: CASSPTRNTEAFF. V and J are TRBV7-2 and TRBJ1-1; D is unresolved. This CDR3 region has 13 residues. Trimming stripped 5 bases from V and 1 base from J, with 8 bases between. Germline V gives CDR1 SGHTA, CDR2 FQGNSA.

The chain has TRBV11-3 and TRBJ2-1; a weak D match, TRBD2 (5 bases). The V gene lost 2 bases and the J gene lost 8 bases, with 13 bases spanning the gap. The CDR3 is 14 amino acids. Germline CDR1 is SGHNT and CDR2 is YENEEA. CDR3 residues: CASSLRWLAHEQFF. CDR3 DNA: TGTGCCAGCAGCTTAAGGTGGCTAGCCCATGAGCAGTTCTTC.

The chain has TRBV20-1 and TRBJ2-1; D not resolved. CDR3 length equals 15 residues. V shed 3 bases and J shed 1 base, with 13 bases lying between them. Germline CDR1 is DFQATT and CDR2 is SNEGSKA (reference sequence). CDR3 DNA sequence: TGCAGTGCTAGTCCACCCCGACCGTCCTACAATGAGCAGTTCTTC. Translated: CSASPPRPSYNEQFF.

The sample holds a few counts of this clonotype. This chain joins TRBV30 and TRBJ2-2; perhaps D is TRBD1 or TRBD2 (5 bases each). The CDR3 is made up of 16 amino acids. Germline V gene lookup returns CDR1 GTSNPN and CDR2 SVGIG (reference sequence). V dropped 1 base and J dropped 1 base, with 13 bases sitting between them. The DNA for the CDR3 is TGTGCCTGGAGTGACCCCGGGACGGTGAACACCGGGGAGCTGTTTTTT. It translates to CAWSDPGTVNTGELFF.

This clonotype was recorded at least ten times. This sequence may be a read error, since a much larger clone differs from it by one base. The chain couples TRBV5-1 to TRBJ2-7; D ambiguous. This CDR3 is built from 14 residues. The germline V gene has CDR1 SGHRS and CDR2 YFSETQ. As DNA, the CDR3 is TGCGCCAACAGCTTGGATAGGATGCGGTACGAGCAGTACTTC. Amino acids: CANSLDRMRYEQYF.

This clonotype was observed many times. The rearrangement links TRBV7-2 to TRBJ2-5; 14 nucleotides match TRBD2. This CDR3 is 16 amino acids long. V was clipped by 8 bases and J by 5 bases; unmatched bases: 10. Looked up from germline, CDR1 is SGHTA and CDR2 is FQGNSA. This CDR3 reads CASAPQGLAGVETQYF. CDR3 nucleotides: TGTGCCAGCGCCCCGCAGGGACTAGCGGGGGTGGAGACCCAGTACTTC.

This clonotype has ten or more counts. CDR3 region: CASSPGQGIYGYTF. The CDR3 DNA reads as TGCGCCAGCAGCCCCGGACAGGGTATCTATGGCTACACCTTC. J is TRBJ1-2 and V is TRBV4-3, with 8 bases lining up with TRBD1. The CDR3 loop spans 14 amino acids. V was clipped by 4 bases and J by 4 bases; unmatched bases: 5. The germline V gene has CDR1 LGHNA and CDR2 YSLEER.

This clonotype was recorded at least ten times. The chain joins TRBV25-1 to TRBJ2-1; tentative D call: TRBD1 (6 bases). This CDR3 region has 17 residues. The V gene's germline CDR1 is MGHDK and CDR2 SYGVNS. V dropped 5 bases and J dropped 7 bases, with 24 bases sitting between them. Here the CDR3 reads CASSNPTGHAWVNEQFF. For the CDR3, the DNA is TGTGCCAGCAGTAACCCGACGGGACATGCGTGGGTAAATGAGCAGTTCTTC.

In the case of this clonotype: Just one base apart from a much larger clone, this may be a read error. This chain uses TRBV5-1 with TRBJ2-3, with D perhaps TRBD2 (5 bases). Germline V gives CDR1 SGHRS, CDR2 YFSETQ. Trimming stripped 2 bases from V and 0 bases from J, with 13 bases between. CDR3 length equals 16 residues. The CDR3 DNA reads TGCGCCAGCAGCTTTAGCGTGGCACCTAGCACAGATACGCAGTATTTT. Its translation: CASSFSVAPSTDTQYF.

This clonotype has ten or more counts. The genes are TRBV11-2 and TRBJ2-2; 10 bases fit TRBD2. The V segment lost 4 bases and the J segment 6 bases; nucleotides outside the gene matches: 8. The CDR3 is made up of 16 amino acids. Germline CDR1 SGHAT, CDR2 FQNNGV. The CDR3 DNA sequence: TGTGCCAGCAGCTCAATAGCGGGGGGTGTCGCCGGGGAGCTGTTTTTT. It codes for CASSSIAGGVAGELFF. Full variable domain (missing parts from reference TRBV11-2 and TRBJ2-2): EAGVAQSPRYKIIEKRQSVAFWCNPISGHATLYWYQQILGQGPKLLIQFQNNGVVDDSQLPKDRFSAERLKGVDSTLKIQPAKLEDSAVYLCASSSIAGGVAGELFFGEGSRLTVL.

This clonotype was recorded many times. This chain links TRBV6-1 with TRBJ1-4; D perhaps matches TRBD1 (6 bases). The CDR3 is made up of 16 amino acids. V lost 4 bases and J lost 0, with 12 bases in between. The germline V gene encodes CDR1 MNHNS and CDR2 SASEGT. The CDR3 region is CASSGGAAATNEKLFF. The CDR3 DNA reads as TGTGCCAGCAGTGGGGGGGCAGCAGCAACTAATGAAAAACTGTTTTTT.

This clonotype showed up many times. The rearrangement links TRBV7-9 to TRBJ1-4; a possible D gene is TRBD1 (5 bases). V lost 3 bases and J lost 8, with 13 bases in between. The CDR3 length is 14 residues. Germline assignment: CDR1 SEHNR and CDR2 FQNEAQ (reference sequence). For the CDR3, the DNA is TGTGCCAGCAGCTTCAGGGCATTAGACGAAAAACTGTTTTTT. Amino acids: CASSFRALDEKLFF.